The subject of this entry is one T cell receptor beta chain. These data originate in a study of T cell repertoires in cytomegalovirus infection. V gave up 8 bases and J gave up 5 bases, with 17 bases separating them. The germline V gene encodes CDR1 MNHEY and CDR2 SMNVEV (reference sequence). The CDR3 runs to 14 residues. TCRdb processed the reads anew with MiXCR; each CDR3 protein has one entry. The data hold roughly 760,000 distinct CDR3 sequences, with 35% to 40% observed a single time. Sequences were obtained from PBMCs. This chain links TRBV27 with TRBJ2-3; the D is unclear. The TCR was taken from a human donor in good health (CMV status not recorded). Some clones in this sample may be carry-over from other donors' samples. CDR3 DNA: TGTGCCAGCGAGGTCCGAATTAATGGAGATACGCAGTATTTT. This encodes CASEVRINGDTQYF.